A selection of T cell receptor beta chains follows, all from one sample in a study of cytomegalovirus exposure and HLA in healthy donors. Only in-frame clones appear in the TCRdb table, and some are missing; sequencing was by immunoSEQ multiplex PCR. The table records more than 200,000 clones, over 65% of them present only once. The sequencing sample was made of PBMCs. These receptors originate from a human donor in good health. CDR3s include the opening cysteine and the closing phenylalanine or tryptophan. The order of the fields is D gene, V gene, clone size, J gene, CDR3 protein, CDR3 DNA. The D gene is left open where the match is weak. Not all rows give a size; the values are once, few, many and, for expanded clones, a class.

D gene: TRBD1
V gene: TRBV5-4
clone size: .
J gene: TRBJ2-5
CDR3 protein: CASSSGPGQGQETQYF
CDR3 DNA: TGTGCCAGCAGCTCCGGGCCAGGACAGGGACAAGAGACCCAGTACTTC

D gene: TRBD2
V gene: TRBV4-2
clone size: .
J gene: TRBJ2-7
CDR3 protein: CASSQDLVGGGLEQYF
CDR3 DNA: TGTGCCAGCAGCCAAGATTTGGTAGGCGGGGGGTTGGAGCAGTACTTC

D gene: .
V gene: TRBV4-2
clone size: .
J gene: TRBJ2-7
CDR3 protein: CASSQDTGSRTYEQYF
CDR3 DNA: TGTGCCAGCAGCCAAGATACGGGGTCTAGGACCTACGAGCAGTACTTC

D gene: .
V gene: TRBV21-1
clone size: .
J gene: TRBJ2-3
CDR3 protein: CASSARLAGATDTQYF
CDR3 DNA: TGTGCCAGCAGCGCTCGACTAGCGGGGGCCACAGATACGCAGTATTTT

D gene: TRBD1
V gene: TRBV25-1
clone size: .
J gene: TRBJ1-1
CDR3 protein: CASTDRGGTEAFF
CDR3 DNA: TGTGCCAGCACCGACAGGGGGGGCACTGAAGCTTTCTTT

D gene: .
V gene: TRBV2
clone size: few
J gene: TRBJ2-7
CDR3 protein: CASSVRRGAGASYEQYF
CDR3 DNA: TGTGCCAGCAGTGTCCGACGGGGGGCGGGAGCATCCTACGAGCAGTACTTC

D gene: TRBD2
V gene: TRBV5-1
clone size: .
J gene: TRBJ2-2
CDR3 protein: CASSLAGSGSSTGELFF
CDR3 DNA: TGCGCCAGCAGCTTGGCGGGTAGCGGGAGTAGCACCGGGGAGCTGTTTTTT

D gene: TRBD2
V gene: TRBV19
clone size: .
J gene: TRBJ2-7
CDR3 protein: CASSKGLAGYEQYF
CDR3 DNA: TGTGCCAGTAGTAAGGGACTAGCGGGCTACGAGCAGTACTTC

D gene: .
V gene: TRBV2
clone size: .
J gene: TRBJ1-1
CDR3 protein: CASPGYSTTEAFF
CDR3 DNA: TGTGCCAGCCCGGGTTATTCCACCACTGAAGCTTTCTTT

D gene: TRBD2
V gene: TRBV2
clone size: few
J gene: TRBJ2-1
CDR3 protein: CASSPLAGEYNEQFF
CDR3 DNA: TGTGCCAGCAGTCCACTAGCGGGAGAGTACAATGAGCAGTTCTTC

D gene: TRBD2
V gene: TRBV18
clone size: .
J gene: TRBJ2-3
CDR3 protein: CASSPFLTSGTDTQYF
CDR3 DNA: TGTGCCAGCTCACCGTTCTTGACTAGCGGCACAGATACGCAGTATTTT

D gene: TRBD1
V gene: TRBV9
clone size: .
J gene: TRBJ2-7
CDR3 protein: CASSVDIQGAGEQYF
CDR3 DNA: TGTGCCAGCAGCGTAGACATACAGGGGGCTGGCGAGCAGTACTTC

D gene: .
V gene: TRBV7-9
clone size: .
J gene: TRBJ1-2
CDR3 protein: CASSSRGESGYTF
CDR3 DNA: TGTGCCAGCAGCTCACGCGGGGAGTCGGGCTACACCTTC

D gene: TRBD2
V gene: TRBV11-2
clone size: .
J gene: TRBJ2-7
CDR3 protein: CASRSSGRVQYF
CDR3 DNA: TGTGCCAGCAGATCTAGCGGGAGGGTGCAGTACTTC

D gene: TRBD2
V gene: TRBV11-2
clone size: .
J gene: TRBJ2-5
CDR3 protein: CASSTQFRLAEEYQETQYF
CDR3 DNA: TGTGCCAGCAGCACGCAGTTCCGACTAGCGGAGGAGTACCAAGAGACCCAGTACTTC

D gene: .
V gene: TRBV28
clone size: .
J gene: TRBJ1-4
CDR3 protein: CASRESKWGRNEKLFF
CDR3 DNA: TGTGCCAGCAGAGAGAGTAAGTGGGGGCGGAATGAAAAACTGTTTTTT

D gene: TRBD1
V gene: TRBV29-1
clone size: .
J gene: TRBJ2-7
CDR3 protein: CSIGRDRGYEQYF
CDR3 DNA: TGCAGCATTGGCCGGGACAGGGGCTACGAGCAGTACTTC

D gene: .
V gene: TRBV28
clone size: once
J gene: TRBJ1-2
CDR3 protein: CASSFTRGPAGYTF
CDR3 DNA: TGTGCCAGCAGTTTTACCAGAGGGCCCGCTGGCTACACCTTC

D gene: TRBD1
V gene: TRBV5-1
clone size: few
J gene: TRBJ1-1
CDR3 protein: CASSPGTGGPLNTEAFF
CDR3 DNA: TGCGCCAGCAGCCCCGGGACAGGCGGTCCCTTGAACACTGAAGCTTTCTTT

D gene: TRBD1
V gene: TRBV4-3
clone size: .
J gene: TRBJ2-2
CDR3 protein: CASSPTGGQNTGELFF
CDR3 DNA: TGCGCCAGCAGCCCGACAGGGGGTCAGAACACCGGGGAGCTGTTTTTT

D gene: .
V gene: TRBV19
clone size: few
J gene: TRBJ1-5
CDR3 protein: CASSERDYSNQPQHF
CDR3 DNA: TGTGCCAGTAGTGAAAGGGACTATAGCAATCAGCCCCAGCATTTT

D gene: .
V gene: TRBV25-1
clone size: .
J gene: TRBJ1-5
CDR3 protein: CASSESGQSNQPQHF
CDR3 DNA: TGTGCCAGCAGTGAATCAGGACAGAGCAATCAGCCCCAGCATTTT

D gene: TRBD2
V gene: TRBV7-3
clone size: .
J gene: TRBJ2-3
CDR3 protein: CASSLGLAADTQYF
CDR3 DNA: TGTGCCAGCAGCTTGGGACTAGCGGCAGATACGCAGTATTTT

D gene: TRBD1
V gene: TRBV11-2
clone size: few
J gene: TRBJ1-1
CDR3 protein: CASSQDRGTEAFF
CDR3 DNA: TGTGCCAGCAGCCAGGACAGGGGAACTGAAGCTTTCTTT

D gene: TRBD2
V gene: TRBV7-9
clone size: .
J gene: TRBJ2-1
CDR3 protein: CSSSLGVGLAGGEQFF
CDR3 DNA: TGTTCCAGCAGCTTAGGGGTGGGACTAGCGGGGGGTGAGCAGTTCTTC

D gene: TRBD1
V gene: TRBV29-1
clone size: .
J gene: TRBJ1-5
CDR3 protein: CSVATGTGYQPQHF
CDR3 DNA: TGCAGCGTTGCAACCGGGACAGGGTATCAGCCCCAGCATTTT

D gene: TRBD1
V gene: TRBV27
clone size: .
J gene: TRBJ1-5
CDR3 protein: CASSSQTGLQPQHF
CDR3 DNA: TGTGCCAGCAGTTCCCAGACAGGGCTTCAGCCCCAGCATTTT

D gene: TRBD2
V gene: TRBV28
clone size: .
J gene: TRBJ2-7
CDR3 protein: CASSLFRLAGEGEQYF
CDR3 DNA: TGTGCCAGCAGTTTATTTAGGCTAGCGGGAGAAGGGGAGCAGTACTTC

D gene: .
V gene: TRBV7-2
clone size: .
J gene: TRBJ1-2
CDR3 protein: CASSLENEAEPSF
CDR3 DNA: TGTGCCAGCAGCTTAGAAAATGAAGCGGAGCCGTCCTTC

D gene: .
V gene: TRBV4-2
clone size: .
J gene: TRBJ2-7
CDR3 protein: CASSQLQGPEQYF
CDR3 DNA: TGTGCCAGCAGCCAGCTACAGGGACCCGAGCAGTACTTC

D gene: .
V gene: TRBV6-5
clone size: .
J gene: TRBJ1-3
CDR3 protein: CASTSGVGNTIYF
CDR3 DNA: TGTGCCAGCACCTCAGGGGTCGGAAACACCATATATTTT

D gene: .
V gene: TRBV21-1
clone size: .
J gene: TRBJ2-7
CDR3 protein: CASSTPRSTGGRSYEQYF
CDR3 DNA: TGTGCCAGCAGCACTCCCCGTTCGACAGGGGGCCGCTCCTACGAGCAGTACTTC

D gene: .
V gene: TRBV7-2
clone size: .
J gene: TRBJ2-3
CDR3 protein: CASSSLYDNTDTQYF
CDR3 DNA: TGTGCCAGCAGCTCCCTCTATGATAACACAGATACGCAGTATTTT

D gene: TRBD1
V gene: TRBV6-6
clone size: .
J gene: TRBJ2-1
CDR3 protein: CATHPGQGSGEQFF
CDR3 DNA: TGTGCCACCCACCCGGGACAGGGTTCGGGTGAGCAGTTCTTC

D gene: .
V gene: TRBV6-5
clone size: few
J gene: TRBJ1-1
CDR3 protein: CASSYNQGRPNTEAFF
CDR3 DNA: TGTGCCAGCAGTTATAACCAGGGAAGACCGAACACTGAAGCTTTCTTT

D gene: TRBD2
V gene: TRBV4-3
clone size: .
J gene: TRBJ2-7
CDR3 protein: CASSQEAGTSGRAIYEQYF
CDR3 DNA: TGCGCCAGCAGCCAAGAAGCAGGGACTAGCGGGAGGGCGATCTACGAGCAGTACTTC

D gene: .
V gene: TRBV2
clone size: .
J gene: TRBJ2-1
CDR3 protein: CASRKDYSYNEQFF
CDR3 DNA: TGTGCCAGCAGGAAGGACTACTCCTACAATGAGCAGTTCTTC

D gene: .
V gene: TRBV7-9
clone size: .
J gene: TRBJ1-1
CDR3 protein: CASTNPGIRVRRAFF
CDR3 DNA: TGTGCCAGCACCAATCCCGGGATCCGTGTACGACGGGCTTTCTTT

D gene: .
V gene: TRBV30
clone size: .
J gene: TRBJ2-1
CDR3 protein: CAWSVLSARYNEQFF
CDR3 DNA: TGTGCCTGGAGTGTACTGTCGGCCAGGTACAATGAGCAGTTCTTC

D gene: TRBD1
V gene: TRBV12-5
clone size: .
J gene: TRBJ1-2
CDR3 protein: CASGLSDRGRRYTF
CDR3 DNA: TGTGCTAGTGGTTTGTCGGACAGGGGTAGACGCTACACCTTC

D gene: TRBD2
V gene: TRBV15
clone size: .
J gene: TRBJ2-1
CDR3 protein: CATSRATGGYNEQFF
CDR3 DNA: TGTGCCACCAGCAGAGCAACGGGAGGTTACAATGAGCAGTTCTTC

D gene: TRBD2
V gene: TRBV18
clone size: .
J gene: TRBJ2-7
CDR3 protein: CASSAGTSGRYKLTYEQYF
CDR3 DNA: TGTGCCAGCTCAGCCGGGACTAGCGGGCGATACAAATTAACCTACGAGCAGTACTTC

D gene: TRBD1
V gene: TRBV6-5
clone size: .
J gene: TRBJ2-1
CDR3 protein: CASSRDREGLRLF
CDR3 DNA: TGTGCCAGCAGCCGGGACAGGGAAGGATTGCGGCTCTTC

D gene: TRBD2
V gene: TRBV10-1
clone size: few
J gene: TRBJ2-1
CDR3 protein: CASLGGDHEQFF
CDR3 DNA: TGCGCCAGCTTGGGAGGGGACCATGAGCAGTTCTTC

D gene: .
V gene: TRBV4-1
clone size: .
J gene: TRBJ2-7
CDR3 protein: CASSQNIQGNSYEQYF
CDR3 DNA: TGCGCCAGCAGCCAAAACATCCAGGGGAACTCCTACGAGCAGTACTTC

D gene: TRBD2
V gene: TRBV2
clone size: .
J gene: TRBJ2-7
CDR3 protein: CASSMGTSGSYEQYF
CDR3 DNA: TGTGCCAGCAGTATGGGGACTAGCGGCTCCTACGAGCAGTACTTC

D gene: TRBD2
V gene: TRBV5-1
clone size: .
J gene: TRBJ2-1
CDR3 protein: CASSSGLAAYNEQFF
CDR3 DNA: TGCGCCAGCAGCTCCGGACTAGCGGCCTACAATGAGCAGTTCTTC

D gene: TRBD2
V gene: TRBV29-1
clone size: .
J gene: TRBJ2-3
CDR3 protein: CSGRLAGDPDTQYF
CDR3 DNA: TGCAGCGGGCGACTAGCGGGAGATCCAGATACGCAGTATTTT